This T cell receptor beta chain was obtained from a study of shared clonotypes between healthy human individuals. It was CD45RO-negative cells, positively selected for CCR7, that made up naive CD8 cells, with terminally differentiated effector memory CD45RA+ cells excluded. The germline V gene has CDR1 SGHRS and CDR2 YFSETQ. V was clipped by 0 bases and J by 4 bases, with 13 bases between them. The CDR3 runs 15 residues. Profiling relied on immunoSEQ multiplex PCR, and the TCRdb table lists in-frame clones only, not all of them. The profile shows around 1.9 million clones, 85% to 95% of them singletons.

The receptor was derived from a man younger than 35 in good health. Some clones in this sample may be carry-over from other donors' samples. The specimen was naive CD8+ T cells from PBMCs. The J gene is TRBJ1-1, the V gene TRBV5-1; D is unresolved. The CDR3 region is CASSLGGGIGTEAFF. The CDR3 coding sequence is TGCGCCAGCAGCTTGGGAGGTGGCATCGGCACTGAAGCTTTCTTT.